Described below is a single T cell receptor beta chain sequence and its context. Its antigen is unknown. TCR beta VDJ and CDR3 profiles were obtained from a genomic DNA template. MiXCR was run by TCRdb on the reads, yielding one entry per CDR3 protein. Of 150,000 or so distinct CDR3 sequences in the sample, around half were seen once. This entry comes from a study of CD8+CD57+ T cells in acquired aplastic anemia. Flow cytometry had shown expanded CD8+CD57+ cells in the patients chosen for sequencing. Receipt of therapy had not occurred in any patient by the time of blood sampling. Unmatched junction bases numbered 6, after V lost 6 bases and J lost 2 bases. Germline CDR1 reads WNHNN; CDR2 reads SYGVQD (reference sequence). The CDR3 is 16 residues long. Study-wide points: Researchers report that twenty-nine CD8+ CDR3 sequences appeared in both patients and controls.

What was sequenced was sorted CD4+, CD8+, or CD8+CD57+ T cells (not recorded which) from PBMCs. This TCR was sampled from a human donor with aplastic anemia. This chain links TRBV10-1 with TRBJ2-3, with 12 bases lining up with TRBD2. CDR3 in amino acids: CASSGLAGLVTDTQYF. The CDR3 nucleotides read TGCGCCAGCAGCGGACTAGCGGGATTGGTCACAGATACGCAGTATTTT.